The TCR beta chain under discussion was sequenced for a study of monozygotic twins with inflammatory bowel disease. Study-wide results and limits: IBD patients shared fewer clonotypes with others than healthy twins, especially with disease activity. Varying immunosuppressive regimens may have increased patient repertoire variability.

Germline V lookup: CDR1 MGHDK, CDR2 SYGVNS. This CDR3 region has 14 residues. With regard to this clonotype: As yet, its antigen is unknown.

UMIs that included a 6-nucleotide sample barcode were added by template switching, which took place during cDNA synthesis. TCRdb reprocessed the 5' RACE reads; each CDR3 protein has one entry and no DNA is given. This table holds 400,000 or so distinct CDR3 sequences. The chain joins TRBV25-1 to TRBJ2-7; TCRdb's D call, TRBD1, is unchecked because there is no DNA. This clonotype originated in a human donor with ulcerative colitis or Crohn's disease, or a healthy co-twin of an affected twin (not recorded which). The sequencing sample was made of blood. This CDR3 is CASTGTHLPYEQYF.